In its sample, the clone carrying this T cell receptor beta chain was seen a few times. Its specificity is not known. CDR3 length: 14 residues. The V gene lost 5 bases and the J gene lost 4 bases, with 13 bases spanning the gap. CDR1 and CDR2 (germline): SEHNR, FQNEAQ (reference sequence). The TCRbeta library incorporated unique molecular identifiers. TCRdb called the PCR reads again in MiXCR, with one record for every CDR3 protein. In the table there are about 7,400 distinct CDR3 sequences, around 30% of which are singletons. The record originates from a study of T-cell reconstitution after alpha-beta-depleted transplantation in children. Notes on the study in general: Reportedly, only several hundred clones from non-depleted graft cells drove alpha-beta T-cell counts at about two months. The study traced high day-60 TCRbeta diversity in some patients to surviving recipient T cells and thymic progenitors. After one year, T-cell counts and TCRbeta diversity mostly came from new T cells.

This receptor was identified in a boy younger than two who had a stem cell transplant for SCID, so the T cells may come from the graft donor. The V and J genes are TRBV7-9 and TRBJ2-3; D is possibly TRBD2 (5 bases). The input for sequencing was peripheral blood, taken 60 days after TCRalphabeta/CD19-depleted stem cell transplant. CDR3 nucleotide sequence: TGTGCCAGCAGCACCCCGATGGGAGCAGATACGCAGTATTTT. Residues: CASSTPMGADTQYF.